The 4 T cell receptor beta chains listed next were all sequenced from one sample in a study of vaccination and CD4 T cells after COVID-19. The treatment denotes: roughly 11-day PBMC culture with coronavirus spike peptide pools or control peptides (ViraFEST assay). CD4+ T cells that had been cultured provided DNA sequenced with the Oncomine TCR Beta short-read assay. One entry per CDR3 protein, called by TCRdb with MiXCR from the PCR reads. This table holds some 10,000 distinct CDR3 sequences, approximately 60% found once. The antigens for these receptors are not known. What was sequenced was CD4+ T cells from blood, cultured in vitro. These receptors all stem from a human donor who had recovered from COVID-19.

The V and J genes are TRBV6-1 and TRBJ1-1; D perhaps matches TRBD1 (5 bases). Germline V gene lookup returns CDR1 MNHNS and CDR2 SASEGT. The CDR3 has 13 residues. Trimming cost V 2 bases and J 10 bases, with 14 bases left between them. The CDR3 loop is CASSELEGLTAFF. CDR3 DNA sequence: TGTGCCAGCAGTGAACTGGAGGGGCTGACAGCTTTCTTT.

This chain uses TRBV6-2 or TRBV6-3 with TRBJ2-3; D is unresolved. The CDR3 consists of 14 residues. Trimming removed 5 bases from V and 4 bases from J, with 13 bases in between. The germline V gene encodes CDR1 MNHEY and CDR2 SVGEGT. CDR3 coding DNA: TGTGCCAGCAGTCCCCCGGTGGCGGCAGATACGCAGTATTTT. This gives the protein CASSPPVAADTQYF.

The V call is TRBV6-1, the J call TRBJ1-5, with D tentatively TRBD1 (6 bases). Trimming left V 2 bases short and J 0 bases short, with 11 bases between. Looked up from germline, CDR1 is MNHNS and CDR2 is SASEGT. The CDR3 is 16 amino acids. Here the CDR3 DNA reads TGTGCCAGCAGTGAATTTGGACAGTCTAGCAATCAGCCCCAGCATTTT. Protein sequence: CASSEFGQSSNQPQHF.

This clonotype occurred a few times. The CDR3 DNA is TGTGTCTCGAGGTATAGAGGCTACACCTTC. It yields the protein CVSRYRGYTF. The chain recombines TRBV30 with TRBJ1-2; no clear D. Germline CDR1 reads GTSNPN; CDR2 reads SVGIG (reference sequence). The CDR3 runs to 10 residues.